What follows is one T cell receptor (beta chain) and its context. Its target antigen remains unknown. The sample holds no much larger clone one base away, and base qualities are not on file. Preparation of the library involved the immunoSEQ multiplex PCR assay. In most patients, genomic DNA was isolated using the Qiagen DNeasy Blood and Tissue Kit and sent frozen to Adaptive Biotechnologies for TCR sequencing. Adaptive Biotechnologies carried out high-throughput TCR-beta CDR3 sequencing of genomic DNA for most patients. As for how the authors treated the data: TCR sequencing data were retrieved from Adaptive's ImmunoSEQ software for 18 patients, whereas a few other patients were processed with MiXCR and VDJtools. CD4 versus CD8 sorting errors were corrected by removing sequences found in both subsets at a frequency ratio below 5:1. CDR3 nucleotide sequences shared between donor and recipient were removed because the origin of such sequences could not be assigned. To be classed as alloreactive, a clone needed at least 2-fold expansion over unstimulated cells and a minimum CFSE-low frequency of 0.002% (template counts) or 0.001% (read counts). Clones detected in sequenced pre-transplant spleen, lymph node, or MLR CFSE-low populations of the donor or recipient were defined as mappable. Cumulative frequency of alloreactive clones was calculated as a percentage of all sequences weighted by copy number. TCRdb mirrors the immuneACCESS table, restricted to in-frame sequences. Some clones are absent from its copies; in checked studies, under half trace to an unresolved V gene, and the reason for the others is unknown. The DNA gave D and trimming, while V, J and clone size come from that table. This sample comprises about 88,000 clones, roughly 92% of them detected only once. About 0.3% of the sample belongs to the ten largest clones.

Sample time point, as interpreted from the label and publication: cells obtained before transplantation from donor or recipient. CD3+CD4+ and CD3+CD8+ populations were FACS-sorted from unstimulated pre-transplant donor and recipient cells taken from spleen or lymph nodes. This sample was included in a study of graft-versus-host responses after intestinal transplantation (dated by TCRdb to the early 2020s). Context from the whole study: The transplants that recipients got were multivisceral, liver-intestinal, or isolated intestinal. Anti-thymocyte globulin induction was given to all recipients, followed by maintenance tacrolimus and steroids for approximately 3 years. Bulk TCR-beta CDR3 sequencing was used to track graft-versus-host and host-versus-graft alloreactive T cell clones in the graft, circulation and bone marrow after intestinal transplantation. To identify alloreactive clones, pre-transplant mixed lymphocyte reaction products were sequenced and compared with unstimulated pre-transplant donor and recipient T cells. The cohort enrolled about two dozen intestinal transplant recipients, one of whom was a retransplant, and a few patients without pretransplant specimens were excluded. A peak of at least 4% donor T cells among recipient peripheral blood mononuclear cells was the definition used for donor T cell macrochimerism. Rather than going through the commercial service, samples from a few later patients were sequenced in-house on an Illumina MiSeq and processed with MiXCR.

Broader findings and caveats from the paper: GvH clones were detected in recipient bone marrow, and some of these GvH clones were observed earlier in ileal mucosa or blood, consistent with an intestinal mucosal origin. Early after transplant, declines in HvG clones were associated with peak levels of circulating GvH clones. The relatively low number and heterogeneity of intestinal transplant patients limited the conclusions. In the allografts of patients with donor T cell macrochimerism, GvH to HvG T cell clonal ratios were high.

The sequence was collected from a human donor who received an intestinal transplant. Sequenced here: unstimulated CD4+ T cells sorted from spleen or lymph node cells, sampled before intestinal transplant.

The CDR3 protein: CASSEYLGEAEEYTIDYGYTF. The base sequence is TGTGCCAGCAGTGAATATCTCGGGGAGGCGGAAGAGTATACAATCGACTATGGCTACACCTTC. The chain is encoded by TRBV2 joined to TRBJ1-2, with the D gene too uncertain to name. The V end loses 2 bases and the J end loses 3 bases, and a stretch of 31 bases separates them. The CDR3 spans 21 residues, from the cysteine through the phenylalanine. The entry retains the CDR3 DNA only, 63 bases that are in frame from base 1. From a lookup of the germline V gene, CDR1 and CDR2 are SNHLY and FYNNEI.